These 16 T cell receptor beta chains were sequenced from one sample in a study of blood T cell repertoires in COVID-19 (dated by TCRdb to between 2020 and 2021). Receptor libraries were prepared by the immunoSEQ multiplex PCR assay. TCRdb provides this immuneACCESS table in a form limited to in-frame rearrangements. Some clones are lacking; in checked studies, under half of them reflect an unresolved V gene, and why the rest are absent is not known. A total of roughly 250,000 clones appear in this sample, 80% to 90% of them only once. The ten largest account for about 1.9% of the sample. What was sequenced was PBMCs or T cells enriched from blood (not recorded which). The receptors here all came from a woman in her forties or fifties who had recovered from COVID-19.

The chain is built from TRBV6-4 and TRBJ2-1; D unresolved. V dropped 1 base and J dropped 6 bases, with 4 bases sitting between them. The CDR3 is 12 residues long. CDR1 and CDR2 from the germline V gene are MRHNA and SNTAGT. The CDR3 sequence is CASSDFFNEQFF. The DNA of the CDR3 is TGTGCCAGCAGTGACTTCTTCAATGAGCAGTTCTTC.

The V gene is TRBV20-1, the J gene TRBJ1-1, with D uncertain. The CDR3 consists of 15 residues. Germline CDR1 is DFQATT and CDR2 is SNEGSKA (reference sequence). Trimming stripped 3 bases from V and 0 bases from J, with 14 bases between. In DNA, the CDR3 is TGCAGTGCTAGTGGGAACCGACGGGTGAACACTGAAGCTTTCTTT. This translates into CSASGNRRVNTEAFF.

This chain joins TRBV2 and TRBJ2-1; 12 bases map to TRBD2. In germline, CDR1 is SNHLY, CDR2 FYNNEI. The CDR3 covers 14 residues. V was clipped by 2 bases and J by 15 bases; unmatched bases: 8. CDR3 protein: CASSELRLAGEWFF. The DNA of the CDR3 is TGTGCCAGCAGTGAACTTAGACTAGCGGGAGAGTGGTTCTTC.

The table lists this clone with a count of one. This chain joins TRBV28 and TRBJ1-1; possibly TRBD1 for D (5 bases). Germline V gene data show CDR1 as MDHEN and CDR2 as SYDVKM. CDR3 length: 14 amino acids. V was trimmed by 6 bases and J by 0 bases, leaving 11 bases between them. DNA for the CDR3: TGTGCCAGCAGGGGGCGGCAGATGAACACTGAAGCTTTCTTT. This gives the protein CASRGRQMNTEAFF.

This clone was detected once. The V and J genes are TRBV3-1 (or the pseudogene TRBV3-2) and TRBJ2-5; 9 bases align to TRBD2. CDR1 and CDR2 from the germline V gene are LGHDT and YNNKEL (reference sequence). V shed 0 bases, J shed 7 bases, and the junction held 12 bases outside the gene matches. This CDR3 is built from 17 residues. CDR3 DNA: TGTGCCAGCAGCCAAGATAGCGGACTAGCGCCTGTCATGACCCAGTACTTC. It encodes CASSQDSGLAPVMTQYF.

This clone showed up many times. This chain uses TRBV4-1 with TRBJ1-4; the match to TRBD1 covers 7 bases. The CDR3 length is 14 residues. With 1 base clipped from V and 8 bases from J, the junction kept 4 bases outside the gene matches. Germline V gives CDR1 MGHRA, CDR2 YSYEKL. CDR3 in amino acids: CASSQVTGAEKLFF. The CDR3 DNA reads TGCGCCAGCAGCCAAGTCACAGGGGCGGAAAAACTGTTTTTT.

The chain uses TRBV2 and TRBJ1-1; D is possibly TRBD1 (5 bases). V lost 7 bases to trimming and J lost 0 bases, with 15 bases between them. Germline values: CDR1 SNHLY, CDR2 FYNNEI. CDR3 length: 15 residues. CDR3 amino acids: CASKVSGNLNTEAFF. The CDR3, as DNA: TGTGCCAGCAAAGTGTCAGGGAACTTGAACACTGAAGCTTTCTTT.

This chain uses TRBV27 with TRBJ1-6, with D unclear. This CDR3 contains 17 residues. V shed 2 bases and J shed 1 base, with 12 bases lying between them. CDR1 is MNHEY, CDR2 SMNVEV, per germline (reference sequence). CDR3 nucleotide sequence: TGTGCCAGCAGTTTAATGGGCGGCGGGTCCTATAATTCACCCCTCCACTTT. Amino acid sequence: CASSLMGGGSYNSPLHF.

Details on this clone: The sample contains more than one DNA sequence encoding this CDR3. The CDR3 DNA reads as TGTGCCAGCAGCCGAGGGTATTACGAGCAGTACTTC. This codes for CASSRGYYEQYF. V gene TRBV28 combines with J gene TRBJ2-7, with a possible D match to TRBD2 (5 bases). Germline assignment: CDR1 MDHEN and CDR2 SYDVKM. Trimming took off 6 bases at V and 4 bases at J, with 10 bases between the two ends. The CDR3 has 12 residues.

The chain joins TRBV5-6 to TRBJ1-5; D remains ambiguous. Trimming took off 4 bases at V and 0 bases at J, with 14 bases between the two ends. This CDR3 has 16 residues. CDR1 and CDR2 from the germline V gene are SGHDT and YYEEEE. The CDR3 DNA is TGTGCCAGCAGCGGTGGAGGTCCGAATAGCAATCAGCCCCAGCATTTT. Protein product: CASSGGGPNSNQPQHF.

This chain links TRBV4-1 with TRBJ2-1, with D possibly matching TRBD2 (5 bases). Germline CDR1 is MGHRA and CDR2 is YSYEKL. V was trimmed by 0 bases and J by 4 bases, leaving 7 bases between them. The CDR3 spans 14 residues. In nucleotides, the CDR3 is TGCGCCAGCAGCCAAGATAGGGAGTACAATGAGCAGTTCTTC. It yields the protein CASSQDREYNEQFF.

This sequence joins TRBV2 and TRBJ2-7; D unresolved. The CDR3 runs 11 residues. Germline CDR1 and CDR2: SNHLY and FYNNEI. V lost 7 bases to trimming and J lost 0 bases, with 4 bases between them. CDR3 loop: CASTSSYEQYF. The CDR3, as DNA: TGTGCCAGCACGAGCTCCTACGAGCAGTACTTC.

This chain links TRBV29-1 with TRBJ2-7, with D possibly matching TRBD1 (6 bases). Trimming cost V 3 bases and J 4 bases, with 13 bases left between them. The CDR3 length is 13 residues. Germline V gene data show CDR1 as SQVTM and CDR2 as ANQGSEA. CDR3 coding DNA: TGCAGCGTTGATGCAGGGGCTGGTTACGAGCAGTACTTC. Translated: CSVDAGAGYEQYF.

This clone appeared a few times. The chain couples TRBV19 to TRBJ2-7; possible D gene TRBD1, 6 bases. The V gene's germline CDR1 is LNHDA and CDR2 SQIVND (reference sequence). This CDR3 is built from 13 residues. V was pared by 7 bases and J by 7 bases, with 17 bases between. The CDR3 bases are TGTGCCAGTACCCAACGGGCAGGGGATGAGCAGTACTTC. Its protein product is CASTQRAGDEQYF.

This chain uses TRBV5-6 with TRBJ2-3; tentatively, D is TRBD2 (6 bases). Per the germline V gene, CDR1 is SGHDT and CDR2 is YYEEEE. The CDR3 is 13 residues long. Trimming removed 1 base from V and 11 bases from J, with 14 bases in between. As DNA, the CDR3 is TGTGCCAGCAGCTTGCGTCCGGGAGAAGGGCAGTATTTT. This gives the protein CASSLRPGEGQYF.

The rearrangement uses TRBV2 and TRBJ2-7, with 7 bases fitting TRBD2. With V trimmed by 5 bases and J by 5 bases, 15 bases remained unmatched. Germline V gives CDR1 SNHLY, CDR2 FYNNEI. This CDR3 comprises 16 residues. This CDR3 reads CASSPSGGLGRDEQYF. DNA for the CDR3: TGTGCCAGCAGTCCATCGGGGGGACTGGGGAGGGACGAGCAGTACTTC.